Detailed here is one TCR beta chain. Clones were read by immunoSEQ multiplex PCR, and TCRdb kept only the in-frame ones, dropping some. This table holds some 370,000 clones, 90% found once. The data stem from a study of blood T cell repertoires in COVID-19. Germline V CDR1 and CDR2: KGHSH, LQKENI. The CDR3 totals 12 residues. V lost 4 bases and J 4 bases, leaving 7 bases between the germline ends. Specimen: peripheral blood. The J gene is TRBJ1-1, the V gene TRBV18, with D unresolved. The TCR originated in a man between 18 and 29 years old with active or convalescent COVID-19. The CDR3 nucleotides read TGTGCCAGCTCACAGCGGGGCACTGAAGCTTTCTTT. Amino acids: CASSQRGTEAFF.